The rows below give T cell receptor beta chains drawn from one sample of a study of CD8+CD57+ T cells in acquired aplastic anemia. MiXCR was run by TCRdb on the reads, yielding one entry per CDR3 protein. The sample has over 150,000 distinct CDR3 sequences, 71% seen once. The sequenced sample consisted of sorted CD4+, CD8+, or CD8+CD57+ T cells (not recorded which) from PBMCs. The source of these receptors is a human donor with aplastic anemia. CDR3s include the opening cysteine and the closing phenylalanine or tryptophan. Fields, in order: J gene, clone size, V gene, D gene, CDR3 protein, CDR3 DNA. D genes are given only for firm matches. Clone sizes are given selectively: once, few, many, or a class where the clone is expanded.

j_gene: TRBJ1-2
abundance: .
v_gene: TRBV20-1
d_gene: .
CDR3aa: CSAPLDRPYGYTF
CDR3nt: TGCAGTGCTCCTCTCGACAGGCCCTATGGCTACACCTTC

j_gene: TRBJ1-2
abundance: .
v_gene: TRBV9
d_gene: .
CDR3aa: CASSPQDWGSYGYTF
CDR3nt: TGTGCCAGCAGCCCCCAGGACTGGGGGTCCTATGGCTACACCTTC

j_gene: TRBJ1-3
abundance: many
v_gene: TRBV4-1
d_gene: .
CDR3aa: CASSQEAQGGDSGNTIYF
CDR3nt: TGCGCCAGCAGCCAAGAGGCGCAGGGAGGGGACTCTGGAAACACCATATATTTT

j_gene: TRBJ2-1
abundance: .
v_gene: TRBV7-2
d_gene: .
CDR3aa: CASSLGEGTAYNEQFF
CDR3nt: TGTGCCAGCAGCTTAGGGGAGGGGACAGCCTACAATGAGCAGTTCTTC

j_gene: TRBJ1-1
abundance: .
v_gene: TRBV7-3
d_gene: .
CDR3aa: CASGENMNTEAFF
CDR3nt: TGTGCCAGCGGTGAGAATATGAACACTGAAGCTTTCTTT

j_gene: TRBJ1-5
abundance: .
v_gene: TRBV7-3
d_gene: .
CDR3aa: CASSLSSDQPQHF
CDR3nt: TGTGCCAGCAGCTTATCGTCGGATCAGCCCCAGCATTTT

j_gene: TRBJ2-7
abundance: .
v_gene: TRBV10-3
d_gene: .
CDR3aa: CAISPRERPYEQYF
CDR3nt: TGTGCCATCAGTCCCCGAGAGAGGCCCTACGAGCAGTACTTC

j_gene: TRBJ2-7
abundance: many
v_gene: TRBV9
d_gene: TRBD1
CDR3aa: CASSVGQGAYEQYF
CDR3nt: TGTGCCAGCAGCGTGGGACAGGGAGCATACGAGCAGTACTTC

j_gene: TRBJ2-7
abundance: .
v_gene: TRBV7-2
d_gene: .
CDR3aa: CASSLRPSHKPSYEQYF
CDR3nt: TGTGCCAGCAGCTTACGACCTTCCCACAAGCCCTCCTACGAGCAGTACTTC

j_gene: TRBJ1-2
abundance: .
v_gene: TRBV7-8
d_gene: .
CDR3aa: CASSLARGAMDGYTF
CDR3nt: TGTGCCAGCAGCTTAGCAAGAGGGGCTATGGATGGCTACACCTTC

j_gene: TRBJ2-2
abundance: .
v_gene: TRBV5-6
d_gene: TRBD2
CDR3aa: CASSFPSGGRTGELFF
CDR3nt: TGTGCCAGCAGCTTCCCTAGCGGGGGTAGGACCGGGGAGCTGTTTTTT

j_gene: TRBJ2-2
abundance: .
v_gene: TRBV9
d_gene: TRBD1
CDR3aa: CASSENRGANTGELFF
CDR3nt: TGTGCCAGCAGCGAGAACAGGGGGGCGAACACCGGGGAGCTGTTTTTT

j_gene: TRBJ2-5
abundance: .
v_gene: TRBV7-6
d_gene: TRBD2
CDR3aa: CASSHGLAGVETQYF
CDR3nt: TGTGCCAGCAGCCATGGACTAGCGGGAGTTGAGACCCAGTACTTC

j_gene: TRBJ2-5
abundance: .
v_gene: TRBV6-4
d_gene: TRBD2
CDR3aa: CASSPGTSGGAETQYF
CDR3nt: TGTGCCAGCAGCCCCGGGACTAGCGGGGGGGCAGAGACCCAGTACTTC

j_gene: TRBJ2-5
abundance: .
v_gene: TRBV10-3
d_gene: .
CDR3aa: CAISSAPGDQYF
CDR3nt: TGTGCCATCAGTAGCGCGCCAGGGGACCAGTACTTC

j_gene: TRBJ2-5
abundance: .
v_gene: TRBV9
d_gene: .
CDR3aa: CASSVGGTDLRETQYF
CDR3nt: TGTGCCAGCAGCGTAGGGGGGACGGACCTCAGAGAGACCCAGTACTTC

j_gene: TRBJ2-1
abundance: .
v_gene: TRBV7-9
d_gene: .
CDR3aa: CASSSDRYNEQFF
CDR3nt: TGTGCCAGCAGCTCGGACAGATACAATGAGCAGTTCTTC

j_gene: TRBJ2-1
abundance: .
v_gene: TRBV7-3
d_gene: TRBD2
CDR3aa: CASSLTSGGGNEQFF
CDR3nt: TGTGCCAGCAGCCTAACTAGCGGCGGGGGGAATGAGCAGTTCTTC

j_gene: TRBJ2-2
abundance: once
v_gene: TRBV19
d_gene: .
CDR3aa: CASKRGQATGELFF
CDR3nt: TGTGCCAGTAAGCGGGGACAGGCCACCGGGGAGCTGTTTTTT

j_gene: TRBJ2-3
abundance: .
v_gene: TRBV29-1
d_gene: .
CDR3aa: CSVVRTASPDTQYF
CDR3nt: TGCAGCGTTGTTCGGACAGCGTCTCCAGATACGCAGTATTTT

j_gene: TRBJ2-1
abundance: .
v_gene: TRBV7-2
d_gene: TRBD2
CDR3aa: CASSQAPPSGGWTNEQFF
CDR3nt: TGTGCCAGCAGCCAGGCCCCCCCTAGCGGGGGATGGACGAATGAGCAGTTCTTC

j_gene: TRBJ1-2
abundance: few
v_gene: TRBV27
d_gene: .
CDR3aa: CASSFEGNYGYTF
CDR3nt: TGTGCCAGCAGTTTTGAGGGGAACTATGGCTACACCTTC

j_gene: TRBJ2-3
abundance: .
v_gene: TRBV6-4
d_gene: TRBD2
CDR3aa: CASSFTSGGTDTQYF
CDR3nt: TGTGCCAGCAGCTTCACTAGCGGGGGTACAGATACGCAGTATTTT

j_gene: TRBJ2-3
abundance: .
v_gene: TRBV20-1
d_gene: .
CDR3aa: CSARAGNEADTQYF
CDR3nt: TGCAGTGCTAGGGCTGGGAACGAGGCAGATACGCAGTATTTT

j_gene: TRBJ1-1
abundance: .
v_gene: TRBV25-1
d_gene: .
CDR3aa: CASRGVMNTEAFF
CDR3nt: TGTGCCAGCAGAGGGGTGATGAACACTGAAGCTTTCTTT

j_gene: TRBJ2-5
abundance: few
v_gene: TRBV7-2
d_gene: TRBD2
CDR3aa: CASSLGLAGQETQYF
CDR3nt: TGTGCCAGCAGCCTTGGACTAGCGGGCCAAGAGACCCAGTACTTC

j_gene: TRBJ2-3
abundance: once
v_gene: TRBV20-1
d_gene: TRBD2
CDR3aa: CSASVPSSGGTDTQYF
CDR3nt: TGCAGTGCTAGCGTCCCATCTAGCGGCGGCACAGATACGCAGTATTTT

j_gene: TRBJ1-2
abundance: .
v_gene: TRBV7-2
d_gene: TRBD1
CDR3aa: CASSFKQGKDYGYTF
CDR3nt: TGTGCCAGCAGCTTTAAACAGGGGAAGGACTATGGCTACACCTTC

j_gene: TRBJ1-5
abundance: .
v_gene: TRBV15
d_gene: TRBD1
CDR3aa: CATSRDRGAQPQHF
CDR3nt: TGTGCCACCAGCAGGGACAGGGGTGCTCAGCCCCAGCATTTT

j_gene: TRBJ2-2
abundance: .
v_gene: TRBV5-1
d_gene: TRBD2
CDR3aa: CASTARGTSGELFF
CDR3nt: TGCGCCAGCACGGCTAGAGGGACTAGCGGGGAGCTGTTTTTT

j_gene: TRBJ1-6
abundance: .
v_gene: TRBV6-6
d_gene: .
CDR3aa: CASMVWRDTYSPLHF
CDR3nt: TGTGCCAGCATGGTCTGGCGGGACACTTATTCACCCCTCCACTTT

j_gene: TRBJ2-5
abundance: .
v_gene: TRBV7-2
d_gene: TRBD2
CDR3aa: CASSSDPGLQETQYF
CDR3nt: TGTGCCAGCAGCTCCGACCCGGGACTACAAGAGACCCAGTACTTC

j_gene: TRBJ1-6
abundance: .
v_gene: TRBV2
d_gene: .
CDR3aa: CASSLREGDSPLHF
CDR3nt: TGTGCCAGCAGCCTAAGGGAGGGTGACTCACCCCTCCACTTT

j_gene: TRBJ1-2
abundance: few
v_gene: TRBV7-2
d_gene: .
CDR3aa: CASSFDPLRARLDGYTF
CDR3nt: TGTGCCAGCAGCTTTGACCCACTGAGGGCCAGATTGGATGGCTACACCTTC

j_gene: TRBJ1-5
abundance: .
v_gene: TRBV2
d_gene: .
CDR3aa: CASSEEGRVSQPQHF
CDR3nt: TGTGCCAGCAGTGAAGAGGGCAGGGTAAGTCAGCCCCAGCATTTT

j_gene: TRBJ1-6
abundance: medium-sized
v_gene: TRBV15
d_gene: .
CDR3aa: CATSRYPIRGWNSPLHF
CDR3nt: TGTGCCACCAGCCGCTACCCCATCAGGGGTTGGAATTCACCCCTCCACTTT

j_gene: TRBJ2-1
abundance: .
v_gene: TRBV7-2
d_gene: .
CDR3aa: CASIFGLYNEQFF
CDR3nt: TGTGCCAGCATCTTCGGGCTATACAATGAGCAGTTCTTC

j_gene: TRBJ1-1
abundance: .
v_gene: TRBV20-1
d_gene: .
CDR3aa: CSASQPPNTEAFF
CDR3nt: TGCAGTGCTAGCCAACCGCCGAACACTGAAGCTTTCTTT

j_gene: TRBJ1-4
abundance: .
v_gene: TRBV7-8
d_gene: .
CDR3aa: CASRGGTLNEKLFF
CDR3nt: TGTGCCAGCAGGGGCGGTACCCTTAATGAAAAACTGTTTTTT

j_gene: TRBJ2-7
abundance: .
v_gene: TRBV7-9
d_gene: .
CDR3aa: CASSLGPGREQYF
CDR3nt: TGTGCCAGCAGCTTAGGACCAGGACGCGAGCAGTACTTC

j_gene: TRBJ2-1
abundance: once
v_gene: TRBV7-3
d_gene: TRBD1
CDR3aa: CASSCWTGTGGNEQFF
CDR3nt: TGTGCCAGCAGCTGTTGGACCGGGACAGGGGGCAATGAGCAGTTCTTC

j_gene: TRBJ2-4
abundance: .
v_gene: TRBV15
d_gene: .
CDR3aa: CATSGITDENIQYF
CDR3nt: TGTGCCACCAGCGGTATTACCGATGAGAACATTCAGTACTTC

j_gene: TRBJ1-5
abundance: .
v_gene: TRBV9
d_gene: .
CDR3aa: CASRKGEVDQPQHF
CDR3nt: TGTGCCAGCAGGAAGGGTGAGGTTGATCAGCCCCAGCATTTT

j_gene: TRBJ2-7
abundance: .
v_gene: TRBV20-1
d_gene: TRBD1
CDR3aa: CSADPTGQAKYEQYF
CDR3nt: TGCAGTGCTGATCCCACGGGACAGGCGAAATACGAGCAGTACTTC

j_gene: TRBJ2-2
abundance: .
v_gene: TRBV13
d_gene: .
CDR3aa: CASSPNYRDTGELFF
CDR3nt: TGTGCCAGCAGCCCAAATTACAGGGACACCGGGGAGCTGTTTTTT

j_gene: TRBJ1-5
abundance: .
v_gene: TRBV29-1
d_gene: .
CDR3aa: CSVEVDSNQPQHF
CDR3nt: TGCAGCGTTGAGGTGGACAGCAATCAGCCCCAGCATTTT

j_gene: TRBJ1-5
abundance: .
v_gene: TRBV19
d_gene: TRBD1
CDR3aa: CASEKWTGDNQPQHF
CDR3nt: TGTGCCAGCGAGAAATGGACAGGGGATAATCAGCCCCAGCATTTT

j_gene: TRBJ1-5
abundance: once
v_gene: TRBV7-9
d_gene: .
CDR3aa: CASTLNSNQPQHF
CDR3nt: TGTGCCAGCACCCTTAATAGCAATCAGCCCCAGCATTTT

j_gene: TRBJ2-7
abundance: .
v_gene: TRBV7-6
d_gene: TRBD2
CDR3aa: CASSPRLAGGSEQYF
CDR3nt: TGTGCCAGCAGCCCTCGACTAGCGGGAGGGAGCGAGCAGTACTTC